This TCR beta chain was retrieved from a study of blood T cell repertoires in COVID-19. In the study overall: There were acute and convalescent COVID-19 samples, and they came from the United States, Italy and Spain. Sources were T cells, B-cell-depleted T cells, or PBMCs; the material itself was cDNA or gDNA.

CDR3 length equals 15 residues. After removal of 4 bases from V and 8 bases from J, the junction contained 11 bases not matched to a gene. Germline CDR1 and CDR2: SGHDT and YYEEEE. Original data processing: Amplification of reference gene primers provided the estimated nucleated cell counts. The method was immunoSEQ multiplex PCR; TCRdb's version includes in-frame clones alone and lacks a portion of them. V and J calls and clone size are given by that table; D and trimming were obtained from the DNA. The data contain 200,000 to 250,000 clones, 65% to 90% of them singletons. J is TRBJ1-4 and V is TRBV5-6; 7 bases agree with TRBD1. The sequence derives from a man in his forties or fifties with active or convalescent COVID-19. Sample: peripheral blood. This CDR3 reads CASSAVRTGGEKLFF. CDR3 DNA sequence: TGTGCCAGCAGCGCCGTAAGGACAGGAGGGGAAAAACTGTTTTTT.